The source of this TCR beta chain is a study of T-cell memory formation after mild COVID-19. On this clonotype: The target antigen is unknown.

General observations from the study: Clones which contracted sat mainly in CM and EM if CD4+, and in EMRA if CD8+.

MiXCR was run by TCRdb on the 5' RACE reads, yielding one entry per CDR3 protein. The sample yields 350,000 or so distinct CDR3 sequences, roughly 13% seen once. J lost 8 bases, V lost 4 bases, and 14 bases had no gene match. This CDR3 is built from 17 residues. The clonotype was recovered from a man aged 18 to 29 who had mild COVID-19 (a few samples of this study predate the infection). Cell type and time point are not known. The V and J genes are TRBV12-3 or TRBV12-4 and TRBJ1-1; 12 bases line up with TRBD1. What was sequenced was PBMCs or a T cell subset sorted from them (not recorded which). CDR3 region: CASSSWGTGGRSGEAFF. Here the CDR3 DNA reads TGTGCCAGCAGTTCCTGGGGGACAGGGGGCAGATCGGGGGAAGCTTTCTTT.